The 13 T cell receptor beta chains listed next were all sequenced from one sample in a study of graft-versus-host responses after intestinal transplantation. Their antigens are not known. Clones were read by immunoSEQ multiplex PCR, and TCRdb kept only the in-frame ones, dropping some. In the table there are tens of thousands of clones, around 90% of which are singletons. The sequencing here drew on unstimulated CD8+ T cells sorted from spleen or lymph node cells, taken before transplant. Every receptor here comes from a human donor who was the organ donor for an intestinal transplant.

This chain links TRBV7-2 with TRBJ2-3; 14 nucleotides match TRBD2. In germline, CDR1 is SGHTA, CDR2 FQGNSA. The CDR3 consists of 17 residues. V lost 4 bases and J lost 2; bases outside the gene matches: 5. The CDR3 coding sequence is TGTGCCAGCAGCTCCCGGACTAGCGGGGGGCCCACAGATACGCAGTATTTT. Its protein product is CASSSRTSGGPTDTQYF.

This chain uses TRBV23-1 with TRBJ2-1, with 9 nucleotides matching TRBD1. TRBV23-1 is an ORF for which the function is uncertain. Losses at the gene ends were 6 bases for V and 6 bases for J; bases not matched to a gene: 12. This CDR3 spans 16 amino acids. CDR3 in amino acids: CASSPRVDRGINEQFF. The CDR3 nucleotides read TGCGCCAGCAGCCCGAGGGTCGACAGGGGGATCAATGAGCAGTTCTTC.

The chain employs TRBV5-6 and TRBJ2-3; no clear D. The CDR3 consists of 12 residues. Germline-derived CDR1 and CDR2 are SGHDT and YYEEEE. V was shortened by 2 bases and J by 4 bases, with 5 bases between the two germline ends. CDR3 DNA: TGTGCCAGCAGCTTATATTCAGATACGCAGTATTTT. It encodes CASSLYSDTQYF.

The V and J genes are TRBV7-2 and TRBJ2-5, with D maybe TRBD2 (5 bases). The CDR3 has 12 residues. The germline CDR1 and CDR2 sequences are SGHTA and FQGNSA. Between the trimmed V and J ends, which lost 1 base and 5 bases, there was a span of 5 bases. This CDR3 is CASSLGRETQYF. The CDR3 DNA follows: TGTGCCAGCAGCTTAGGGAGGGAGACCCAGTACTTC.

The chain carries TRBV29-1 and TRBJ2-1; D is ambiguous. Germline-derived CDR1 and CDR2 are SQVTM and ANQGSEA. This CDR3 has 11 residues. V was trimmed by 6 bases and J by 5 bases, leaving 8 bases between them. The CDR3 spells CSVRLDNEQFF. The CDR3 DNA follows: TGCAGCGTGAGACTGGACAATGAGCAGTTCTTC.

This chain links TRBV7-6 with TRBJ2-1, with 8 bases fitting TRBD1. The germline V gene encodes CDR1 SGHVS and CDR2 FNYEAQ. V shed 5 bases, J shed 16 bases, and the junction held 19 bases outside the gene matches. The CDR3 length is 15 residues. As DNA, the CDR3 is TGTGCCAGCAGCCTATTAACTCCACCAGACAGGGGTATATTCTTC. Encoded protein: CASSLLTPPDRGIFF.

The V gene is TRBV11-2, the J gene TRBJ2-5; 8 positions match TRBD2. This CDR3 has 13 amino acids. The junction had 3 bases not matched to a gene; V was cut back by 4 bases and J by 5 bases. The germline CDR1 and CDR2 sequences are SGHAT and FQNNGV. The CDR3 DNA follows: TGTGCCAGCAGCTCGGGACTAGATGAGACCCAGTACTTC. Its translation is CASSSGLDETQYF. Combining the CDR3 with reference TRBV11-2 and TRBJ2-5 gives the whole variable domain EAGVAQSPRYKIIEKRQSVAFWCNPISGHATLYWYQQILGQGPKLLIQFQNNGVVDDSQLPKDRFSAERLKGVDSTLKIQPAKLEDSAVYLCASSSGLDETQYFGPGTRLLVL.

J is TRBJ1-2 and V is TRBV13, with 8 bases fitting TRBD1. The germline V gene has CDR1 PRHDT and CDR2 FYEKMQ (reference sequence). V dropped 6 bases and J dropped 4; count of bases not matched to a gene: 10. The CDR3 extends over 15 amino acids. The CDR3 DNA is TGTGCCAGCAGGGACCCGGCAGGGGGCTTCTATGGCTACACCTTC. Protein sequence: CASRDPAGGFYGYTF.

This chain joins TRBV2 and TRBJ2-7; D is uncertain. There are 15 residues in the CDR3. Trimming removed 3 bases at V and 3 bases at J, with 15 bases between. From germline, CDR1 is SNHLY and CDR2 FYNNEI. CDR3 region: CASSDRTVGNYEQYV. In DNA form, the CDR3 reads TGTGCCAGCAGTGACCGTACCGTCGGAAACTACGAGCAGTACGTC.

The chain recombines TRBV28 with TRBJ2-3, with TRBD2 matching over 8 bases. CDR1 is MDHEN, CDR2 SYDVKM, per germline. V was pared by 7 bases and J by 2 bases, with 26 bases of the junction left unmatched. This CDR3 is 21 amino acids long. CDR3 in amino acids: CASTWPTLPGGAQGTTDTQYF. The CDR3 DNA reads as TGTGCCAGCACTTGGCCCACCCTCCCGGGGGGGGCTCAAGGGACCACAGATACGCAGTATTTT.

The genes are TRBV6-6 and TRBJ1-2; maybe TRBD1 (6 bases). CDR3 length: 12 amino acids. Germline-derived CDR1 and CDR2 are MNHNY and SVGAGI (reference sequence). V was trimmed by 6 bases and J by 8 bases, leaving 13 bases between them. This CDR3 is CASSPTGYGYTF. The CDR3 nucleotides read TGTGCCAGCAGCCCCACAGGGTACGGCTACACCTTC.

V gene TRBV7-6 combines with J gene TRBJ1-5; no clear D. Trimming left V 5 bases short and J 0 bases short, with 5 bases between. The V gene's germline CDR1 is SGHVS and CDR2 FNYEAQ. The CDR3 covers 13 residues. The CDR3 loop reads CASSPYSNQPQHF. The CDR3, as DNA: TGTGCCAGCAGCCCCTATAGCAATCAGCCCCAGCATTTT.

This chain's CDR3 is CASSPRTGVEDTQYF. CDR3 DNA sequence: TGTGCCAGCAGTCCCCGGACAGGGGTGGAAGATACGCAGTATTTT. V and J are TRBV6-5 and TRBJ2-3; 9 positions match TRBD1. CDR3 length: 15 residues. V lost 5 bases, J lost 5 bases, and 8 bases stayed unmatched. Germline CDR1 is MNHEY and CDR2 is SVGAGI.